This T cell receptor beta chain is drawn from a study of cytomegalovirus exposure and HLA in healthy donors. Study-level information: Falling in the Caucasian-associated ancestry cluster were roughly 86% of 350 to 400 genotyped donors.

V was trimmed by 6 bases and J by 6 bases, leaving 13 bases between them. The CDR3 length is 13 residues. CDR1 SGHNT and CDR2 YYREEE come from the germline V gene (reference sequence). The PCR had 60 Vbeta and 13 Jbeta primers. Clones were sequenced by immunoSEQ multiplex PCR, and TCRdb holds only the in-frame ones, with some missing. The sample has about 120,000 clones; 80% to 85% are singletons. A few counts support this clone. This TCR was recovered from a human donor in good health. Sample: PBMCs. V is TRBV5-4 and J is TRBJ1-3; TRBD1 might be the D (5 bases). In nucleotides, the CDR3 is TGTGCCAGCACCGTAGACAGAGAAAACACCATATATTTT. Its protein product is CASTVDRENTIYF.